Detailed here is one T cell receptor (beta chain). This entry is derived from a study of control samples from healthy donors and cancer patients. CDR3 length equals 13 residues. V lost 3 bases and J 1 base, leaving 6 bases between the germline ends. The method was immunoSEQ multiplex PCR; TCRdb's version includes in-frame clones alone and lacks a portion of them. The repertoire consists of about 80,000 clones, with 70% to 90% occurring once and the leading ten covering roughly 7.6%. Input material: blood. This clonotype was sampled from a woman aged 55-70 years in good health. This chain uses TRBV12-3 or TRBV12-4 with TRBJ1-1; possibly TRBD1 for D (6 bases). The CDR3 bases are TGTGCCAGCAGTTTGACAGGGAACACTGAAGCTTTCTTT. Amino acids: CASSLTGNTEAFF.